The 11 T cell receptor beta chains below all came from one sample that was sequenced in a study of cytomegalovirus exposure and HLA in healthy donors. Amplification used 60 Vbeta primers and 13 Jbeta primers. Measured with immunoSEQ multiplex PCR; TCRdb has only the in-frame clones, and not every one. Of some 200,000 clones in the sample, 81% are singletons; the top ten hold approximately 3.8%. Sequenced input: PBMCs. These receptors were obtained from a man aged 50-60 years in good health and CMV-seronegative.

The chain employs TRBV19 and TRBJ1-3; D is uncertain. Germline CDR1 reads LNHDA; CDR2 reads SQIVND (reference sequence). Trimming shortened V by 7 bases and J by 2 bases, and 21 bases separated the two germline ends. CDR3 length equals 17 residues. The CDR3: CASTILGFRGAGNTIYF. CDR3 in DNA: TGTGCCAGTACCATCCTGGGATTCCGGGGAGCTGGAAACACCATATATTTT. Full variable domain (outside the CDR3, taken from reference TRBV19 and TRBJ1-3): DGGITQSPKYLFRKEGQNVTLSCEQNLNHDAMYWYRQDPGQGLRLIYYSQIVNDFQKGDIAEGYSVSREKKESFPLTVTSAQKNPTAFYLCASTILGFRGAGNTIYFGEGSWLTVV.

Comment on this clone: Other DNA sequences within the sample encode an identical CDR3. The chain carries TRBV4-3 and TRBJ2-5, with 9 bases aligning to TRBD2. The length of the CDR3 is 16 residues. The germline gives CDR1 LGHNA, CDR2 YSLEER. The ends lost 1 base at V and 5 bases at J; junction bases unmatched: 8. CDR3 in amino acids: CASSQGRGGTRETQYF. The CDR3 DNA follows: TGCGCCAGCAGCCAAGGGCGGGGGGGCACTCGGGAGACCCAGTACTTC.

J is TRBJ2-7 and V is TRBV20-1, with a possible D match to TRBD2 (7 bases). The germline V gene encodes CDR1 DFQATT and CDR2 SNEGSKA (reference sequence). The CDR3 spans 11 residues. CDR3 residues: CGAGGGGEQYF. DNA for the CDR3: TGCGGCGCGGGCGGGGGCGGGGAGCAGTACTTC.

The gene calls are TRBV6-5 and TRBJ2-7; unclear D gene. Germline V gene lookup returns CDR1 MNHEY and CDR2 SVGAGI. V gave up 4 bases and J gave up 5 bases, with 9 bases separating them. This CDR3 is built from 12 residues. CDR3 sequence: CASSSSRNEQYF. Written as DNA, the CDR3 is TGTGCCAGCAGTTCGTCTAGGAACGAGCAGTACTTC.

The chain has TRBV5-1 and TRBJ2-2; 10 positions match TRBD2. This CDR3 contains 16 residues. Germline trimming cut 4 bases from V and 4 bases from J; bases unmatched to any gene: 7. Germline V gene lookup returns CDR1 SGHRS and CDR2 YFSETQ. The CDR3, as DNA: TGCGCCAGCAGCCTTGGGACTAGCGAGTTCACCGGGGAGCTGTTTTTT. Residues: CASSLGTSEFTGELFF.

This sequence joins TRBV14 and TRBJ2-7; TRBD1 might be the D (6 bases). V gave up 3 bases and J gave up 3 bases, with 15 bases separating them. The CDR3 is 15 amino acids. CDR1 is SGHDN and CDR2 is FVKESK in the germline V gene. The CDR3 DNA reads TGTGCCAGCAGCCAGGGACACATTACTTACTACGAGCAGTACTTC. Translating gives CASSQGHITYYEQYF.

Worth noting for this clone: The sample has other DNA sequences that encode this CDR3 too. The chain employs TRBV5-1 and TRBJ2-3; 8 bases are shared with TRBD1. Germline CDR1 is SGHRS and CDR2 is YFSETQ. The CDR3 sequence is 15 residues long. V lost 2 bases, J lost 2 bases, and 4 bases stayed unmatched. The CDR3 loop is CASSFRQGSTDTQYF. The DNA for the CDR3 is TGCGCCAGCAGCTTCAGACAGGGGTCCACAGATACGCAGTATTTT.

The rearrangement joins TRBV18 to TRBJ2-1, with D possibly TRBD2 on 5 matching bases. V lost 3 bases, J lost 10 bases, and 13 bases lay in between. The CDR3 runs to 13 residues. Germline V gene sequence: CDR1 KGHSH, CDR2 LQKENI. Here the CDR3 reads CASSPLAAREQFF. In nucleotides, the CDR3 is TGTGCCAGCTCACCGCTAGCCGCACGGGAGCAGTTCTTC.

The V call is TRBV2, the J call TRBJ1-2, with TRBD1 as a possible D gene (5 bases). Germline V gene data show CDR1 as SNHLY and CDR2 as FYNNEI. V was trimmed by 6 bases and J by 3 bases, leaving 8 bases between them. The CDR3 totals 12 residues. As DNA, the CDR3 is TGTGCCAGCAGCAAACAGGACTATGGCTACACCTTC. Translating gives CASSKQDYGYTF.

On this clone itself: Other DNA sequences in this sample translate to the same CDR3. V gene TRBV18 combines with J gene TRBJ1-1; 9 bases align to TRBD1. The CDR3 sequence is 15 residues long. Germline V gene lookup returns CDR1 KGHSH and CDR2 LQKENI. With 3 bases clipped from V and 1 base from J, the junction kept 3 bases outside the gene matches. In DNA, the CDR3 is TGTGCCAGCTCACCCGGGACAGGGAGGAACACTGAAGCTTTCTTT. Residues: CASSPGTGRNTEAFF.

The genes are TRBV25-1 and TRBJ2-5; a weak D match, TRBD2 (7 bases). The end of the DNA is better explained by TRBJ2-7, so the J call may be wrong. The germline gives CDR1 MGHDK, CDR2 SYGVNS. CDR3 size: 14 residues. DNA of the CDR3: TGTGCCAGCAGTGATCGGGGGGCTGGGTACGAGCAGTACTTC. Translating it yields CASSDRGAGYEQYF.